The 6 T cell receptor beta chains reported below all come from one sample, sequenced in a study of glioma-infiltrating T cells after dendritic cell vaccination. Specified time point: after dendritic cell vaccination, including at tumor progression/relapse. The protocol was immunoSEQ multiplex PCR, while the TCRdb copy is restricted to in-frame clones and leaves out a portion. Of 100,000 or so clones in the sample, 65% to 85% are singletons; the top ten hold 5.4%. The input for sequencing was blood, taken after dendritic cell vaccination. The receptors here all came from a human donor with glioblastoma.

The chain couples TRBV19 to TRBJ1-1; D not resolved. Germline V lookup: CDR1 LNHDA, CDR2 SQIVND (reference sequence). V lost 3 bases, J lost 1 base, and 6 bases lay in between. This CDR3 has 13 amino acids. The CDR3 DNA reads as TGTGCCAGTAGTATTACAGCGAACACTGAAGCTTTCTTT. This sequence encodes CASSITANTEAFF.

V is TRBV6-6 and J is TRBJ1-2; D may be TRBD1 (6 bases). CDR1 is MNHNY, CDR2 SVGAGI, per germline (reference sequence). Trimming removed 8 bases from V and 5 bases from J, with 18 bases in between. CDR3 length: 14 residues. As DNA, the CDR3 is TGTGCCAGCGGAAGGGACATCTTATCGTATGGCTACACCTTC. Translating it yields CASGRDILSYGYTF.

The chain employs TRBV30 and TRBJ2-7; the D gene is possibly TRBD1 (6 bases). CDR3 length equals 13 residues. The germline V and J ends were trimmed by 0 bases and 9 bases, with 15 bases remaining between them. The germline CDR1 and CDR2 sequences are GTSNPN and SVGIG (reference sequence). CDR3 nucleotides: TGTGCCTGGAGTGTACTCGAACAGGGACGGCAGTACTTC. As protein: CAWSVLEQGRQYF.

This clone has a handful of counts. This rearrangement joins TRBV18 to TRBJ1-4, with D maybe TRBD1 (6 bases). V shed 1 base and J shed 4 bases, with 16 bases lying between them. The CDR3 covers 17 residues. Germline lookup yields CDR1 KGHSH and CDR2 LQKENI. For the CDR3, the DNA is TGTGCCAGCTCACCACATCCCCCAGGGGAGGGTAATGAAAAACTGTTTTTT. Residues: CASSPHPPGEGNEKLFF.

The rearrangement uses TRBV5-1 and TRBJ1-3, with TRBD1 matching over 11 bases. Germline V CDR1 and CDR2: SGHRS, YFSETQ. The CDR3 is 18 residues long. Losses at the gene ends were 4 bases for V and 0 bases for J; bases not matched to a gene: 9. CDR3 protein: CASSRTGTGGFSGNTIYF. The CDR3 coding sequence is TGCGCCAGCAGCCGCACTGGGACAGGGGGTTTCTCTGGAAACACCATATATTTT.

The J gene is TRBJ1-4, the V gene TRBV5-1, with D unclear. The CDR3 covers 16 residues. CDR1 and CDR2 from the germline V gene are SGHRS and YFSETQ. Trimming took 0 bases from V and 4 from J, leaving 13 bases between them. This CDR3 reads CASSLGLGESNEKLFF. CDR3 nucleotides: TGCGCCAGCAGCTTGGGTCTTGGGGAGAGTAATGAAAAACTGTTTTTT.